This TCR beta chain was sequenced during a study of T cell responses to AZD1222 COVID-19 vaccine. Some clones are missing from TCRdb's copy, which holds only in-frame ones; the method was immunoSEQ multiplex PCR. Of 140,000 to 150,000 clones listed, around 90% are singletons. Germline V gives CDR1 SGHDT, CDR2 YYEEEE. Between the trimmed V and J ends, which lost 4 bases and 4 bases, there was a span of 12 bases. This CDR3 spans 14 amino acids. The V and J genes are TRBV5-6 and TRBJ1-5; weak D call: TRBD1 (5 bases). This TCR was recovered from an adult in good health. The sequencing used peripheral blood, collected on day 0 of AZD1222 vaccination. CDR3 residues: CASSAGRVNQPQHF. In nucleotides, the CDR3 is TGTGCCAGCAGCGCGGGCAGGGTGAATCAGCCCCAGCATTTT.